These T cell receptor beta chains were read from a single sample in a study of CD8 T cells in ankylosing spondylitis. TCRdb re-called the 5' RACE reads with MiXCR, one entry per CDR3 protein. The sample records about 130,000 distinct CDR3 sequences, about 13% being singletons. The sample was blood, either unsorted or a sorted T cell fraction (not recorded which). Every receptor here comes from a female donor with ankylosing spondylitis or in good health (not recorded which). The CDR3 runs from the conserved cysteine through the conserved F or W. Fields, in order: V gene, J gene, D gene, clone size, CDR3 protein, CDR3 DNA. A D gene is named only where the DNA matches it firmly. Rows may omit the clone size; those that give it use once, few, many or a size class.

>TRBV20-1|TRBJ2-3|-|many
CSASPDGPTDTQYF
TGCAGTGCTAGCCCCGACGGACCGACAGATACGCAGTATTTT
>TRBV20-1|TRBJ1-6|TRBD1|few
CSASRDRVASPLHF
TGCAGTGCTAGTAGGGACAGGGTTGCTTCACCCCTCCACTTT
>TRBV28|TRBJ1-5|TRBD1|-
CASSVQGGVNQPQHF
TGTGCCAGCAGTGTCCAGGGGGGGGTCAATCAGCCCCAGCATTTT
>TRBV7-9|TRBJ2-7|TRBD2|-
CASSLALAGTYEQYF
TGTGCCAGCAGCTTAGCCCTAGCGGGCACCTACGAGCAGTACTTC
>TRBV20-1|TRBJ2-3|-|many
CSARRTPSTDTQYF
TGCAGTGCTAGGCGGACTCCTAGCACAGATACGCAGTATTTT
>TRBV5-1|TRBJ2-1|TRBD1|-
CASRASAGTGVHEQFF
TGCGCCAGCAGGGCGAGCGCCGGGACAGGGGTACATGAGCAGTTCTTC
>TRBV7-3|TRBJ2-1|TRBD1|-
CASSSPGQGDNEQFF
TGTGCCAGCAGCTCTCCGGGACAGGGAGACAATGAGCAGTTCTTC
>TRBV10-3|TRBJ1-2|-|many
CAISVSRTPDRSGYTF
TGTGCCATCAGTGTTTCCAGGACTCCGGACCGGTCGGGCTACACCTTC
>TRBV6-2/TRBV6-3|TRBJ2-7|-|-
CASSSRSYEQYF
TGTGCCAGCAGTTCGCGGTCCTACGAGCAGTACTTC
>TRBV5-1|TRBJ2-2|TRBD1|many
CASAGTVTGELFF
TGCGCCAGCGCCGGGACAGTGACCGGGGAGCTGTTTTTT
>TRBV12-3/TRBV12-4|TRBJ2-1|TRBD2|-
CASCLAASGRAVVYHEQFF
TGTGCCAGCTGTTTAGCGGCTAGCGGGAGGGCAGTCGTGTACCATGAGCAGTTCTTC
>TRBV20-1|TRBJ2-5|TRBD2|-
CCGLAGNQRPQETQYF
TGCTGTGGGCTAGCGGGAAACCAACGGCCCCAAGAGACCCAGTACTTC
>TRBV7-6|TRBJ2-1|-|-
CASSLVSLGDFEQFF
TGTGCCAGCAGCTTAGTCAGCCTAGGTGATTTTGAGCAGTTCTTC
>TRBV5-1|TRBJ1-3|TRBD1|many
CASSTGQGALGNTIYF
TGCGCCAGCAGCACGGGACAGGGGGCGCTTGGAAACACCATATATTTT
>TRBV2|TRBJ2-4|TRBD1|many
CASSVGTGGILDIQYF
TGTGCCAGCAGTGTCGGGACAGGGGGGATATTGGACATTCAGTACTTC
>TRBV20-1|TRBJ1-1|-|many
CSAKRRENTEAFF
TGCAGTGCTAAACGCAGAGAGAACACTGAAGCTTTCTTT
>TRBV20-1|TRBJ2-7|TRBD2|many
CSASQIAGDHEQYF
TGCAGTGCTAGTCAAATAGCGGGAGATCACGAGCAGTACTTC
>TRBV7-2|TRBJ2-5|-|-
CASSIQGGENQYF
TGTGCCAGCAGCATACAGGGAGGGGAGAACCAGTACTTC
>TRBV7-9|TRBJ2-3|TRBD1|many
CASRPGTVNTDTQYF
TGTGCCAGCAGGCCGGGGACAGTCAACACAGATACGCAGTATTTT
>TRBV20-1|TRBJ2-3|TRBD2|few
CSAGTSGLGTDTQYF
TGCAGTGCCGGGACTAGCGGGTTGGGGACAGATACGCAGTATTTT
>TRBV10-3|TRBJ1-1|-|few
CAISESPSLLAEAFF
TGTGCCATCAGTGAGTCGCCTTCCCTTTTGGCTGAAGCTTTCTTT
>TRBV6-1|TRBJ2-3|-|-
CASRVGSGETDTQYF
TGTGCCAGCAGAGTAGGGTCTGGGGAAACAGATACGCAGTATTTT
>TRBV5-1|TRBJ2-5|TRBD2|few
CASSSIAGRQETQYF
TGCGCCAGCAGCAGTATAGCGGGGAGACAAGAGACCCAGTACTTC
>TRBV3-1|TRBJ2-1|-|many
CASRQRYSGDNEQFF
TGTGCCAGCAGACAAAGGTACTCCGGGGACAATGAGCAGTTCTTC
>TRBV20-1|TRBJ1-5|-|many
CSDLRWYSNQPQHF
TGCAGTGACCTACGCTGGTATAGCAATCAGCCCCAGCATTTT
>TRBV5-1|TRBJ2-3|TRBD2|many
CASSLVGSGSGDTQYF
TGCGCCAGCAGCTTGGTTGGTAGCGGGAGCGGAGATACGCAGTATTTT
>TRBV18|TRBJ2-5|-|-
CASSPSRVGETQYF
TGTGCCAGCTCACCTTCGCGAGTGGGAGAGACCCAGTACTTC
>TRBV10-3|TRBJ2-2|-|many
CAISRGPDTGELFF
TGTGCCATCTCGCGGGGGCCCGACACCGGGGAGCTGTTTTTT
>TRBV5-1|TRBJ2-3|-|-
CASVPGRSTDTQYF
TGCGCCAGCGTCCCGGGGCGAAGCACAGATACGCAGTATTTT
>TRBV29-1|TRBJ2-5|TRBD2|few
CSAYRSGGETQYF
TGCAGCGCCTATCGAAGCGGGGGTGAGACCCAGTACTTC
>TRBV2|TRBJ1-5|TRBD1|few
CASSGEQGQPQHF
TGTGCCAGCAGTGGAGAACAGGGGCAGCCCCAGCATTTT
>TRBV5-1|TRBJ2-5|TRBD2|many
CASSLRGGEETQYF
TGCGCCAGCAGCTTGCGGGGGGGCGAAGAGACCCAGTACTTC
>TRBV12-3/TRBV12-4|TRBJ1-5|-|-
CANSLGPGNQPQHF
TGTGCCAACAGTTTAGGGCCAGGGAATCAGCCCCAGCATTTT
>TRBV5-1|TRBJ1-1|TRBD1|-
CASSLPTGDTEAFF
TGCGCCAGCAGCTTACCCACAGGGGACACTGAAGCTTTCTTT
>TRBV12-3/TRBV12-4|TRBJ2-7|-|many
CASSRTVYEQYF
TGTGCCAGCAGCCGGACAGTCTACGAGCAGTACTTC
>TRBV3-1|TRBJ2-6|-|-
CASSQQGAWANVLTF
TGTGCCAGCAGCCAGCAGGGCGCTTGGGCCAACGTCCTGACTTTC
>TRBV11-2|TRBJ2-1|-|few
CASSLSGGEQFF
TGTGCCAGCAGCTTATCAGGAGGCGAGCAGTTCTTC
>TRBV12-3/TRBV12-4|TRBJ2-1|-|many
CASSLGGGPNEQFF
TGTGCCAGCAGTTTGGGGGGGGGCCCGAATGAGCAGTTCTTC
>TRBV7-9|TRBJ1-5|TRBD1|few
CASSASGGQPQHF
TGTGCCAGCAGCGCTTCAGGGGGTCAGCCCCAGCATTTT
>TRBV12-3/TRBV12-4|TRBJ2-1|-|many
CASSSPGHSSYNEQFF
TGTGCCAGCAGCTCCCCAGGACATAGCTCCTACAATGAGCAGTTCTTC
>TRBV20-1|TRBJ2-1|TRBD2|few
CSARAGGPDDEQFF
TGCAGTGCTAGGGCGGGAGGGCCCGATGATGAGCAGTTCTTC